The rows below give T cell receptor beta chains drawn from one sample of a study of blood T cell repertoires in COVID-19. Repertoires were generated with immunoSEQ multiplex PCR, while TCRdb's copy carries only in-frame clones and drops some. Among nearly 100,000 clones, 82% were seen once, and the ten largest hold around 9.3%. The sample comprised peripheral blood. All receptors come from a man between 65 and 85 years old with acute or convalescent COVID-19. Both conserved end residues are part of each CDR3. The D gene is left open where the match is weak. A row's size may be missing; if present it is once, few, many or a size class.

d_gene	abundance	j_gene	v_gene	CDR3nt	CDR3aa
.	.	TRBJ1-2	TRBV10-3	TGTGCCATCAGTATGACAGGCGTCTCCCCCAGGATTGGCTACACCTTC	CAISMTGVSPRIGYTF
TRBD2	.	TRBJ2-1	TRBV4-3	TGCGCCAGCAGCCATGACCCGGGACTAGCGGGACTCAATGAGCAGTTCTTC	CASSHDPGLAGLNEQFF
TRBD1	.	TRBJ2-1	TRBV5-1	TGCGCCAGCGGGGAACAGGGGGACTACAATGAGCAGTTCTTC	CASGEQGDYNEQFF
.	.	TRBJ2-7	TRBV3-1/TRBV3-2	TGTGCCAGCAGCCAAATTAGGTTCCTTGGACTAAGGGGCGAGCAGTACTTC	CASSQIRFLGLRGEQYF
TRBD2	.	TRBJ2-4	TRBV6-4	TGTGCCAGCAGTGAGCGGAACCTTAGCGGGGGGGCAAACATTCAGTACTTC	CASSERNLSGGANIQYF
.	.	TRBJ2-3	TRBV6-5	TGTGCCAGCAAGGAGGGCACAGATACGCAGTATTTT	CASKEGTDTQYF
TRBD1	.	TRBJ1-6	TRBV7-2	TGTGCCAGCAGCACAGGTGACAGGGGCAATTCACCCCTCCACTTT	CASSTGDRGNSPLHF
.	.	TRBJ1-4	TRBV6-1	TGTGCCAGCAGTGGCCGGGACACACCAACTAATGAAAAACTGTTTTTT	CASSGRDTPTNEKLFF
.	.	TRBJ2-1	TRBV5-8	TGTGCCAGCAGCTTAACCGACAGGGAGCAGTTCTTC	CASSLTDREQFF
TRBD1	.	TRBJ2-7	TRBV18	TGTGCCAGCTCACGAGACAGGGTTTCCGGCGAGCAGTACTTC	CASSRDRVSGEQYF
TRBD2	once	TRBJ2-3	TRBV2	TGTGCCAGCAGTGAATCCTTGGGGGGGGCGCAGTATTTT	CASSESLGGAQYF
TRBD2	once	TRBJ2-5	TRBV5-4	TGTGCCAGCAGCTTGGGACTAGCGGAACAAGAGACCCAGTACTTC	CASSLGLAEQETQYF
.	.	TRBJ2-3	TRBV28	TGTGCCAGCCTGCGACGAGGGGGATCAGATACGCAGTATTTT	CASLRRGGSDTQYF
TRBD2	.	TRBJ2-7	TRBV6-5	TGTGCCAGCAGTTCCGAGACTAGCGGGAGGGCGGGCGAGCAGTACTTC	CASSSETSGRAGEQYF